This is a list of T cell receptor beta chains from one sample in a study of identifying expanded T cells in peripheral blood. The method was immunoSEQ multiplex PCR; TCRdb's version includes in-frame clones alone and lacks a portion of them. The repertoire holds about 94,000 clones, with roughly 88% as singletons. The sample taken for sequencing was blood. The receptors shown here come from a person aged 18 to 75 in good health. Both conserved end residues are part of each CDR3. Fields, in order: V gene, clone size, D gene, J gene, CDR3 DNA, CDR3 protein. The D gene is left open where the match is weak. Size values are once, few and many counts, or a class for expanded clones, and some rows have none.

>TRBV19|NA|NA|TRBJ2-1
TGTGCCAGTACCAATACTAGACTTAACTACAATGAGCAGTTCTTC
CASTNTRLNYNEQFF
>TRBV21-1|NA|NA|TRBJ2-7
TGTGCCAGCAGCAAAGAACTCTCTTGCCGAGGGACAGGTATTTACGAGCAGTACTTC
CASSKELSCRGTGIYEQYF
>TRBV4-3|NA|NA|TRBJ2-7
TGCGCCAGCAGCCTGTCCGTGGGCTACTACGAGCAGTACTTC
CASSLSVGYYEQYF
>TRBV11-1|NA|TRBD2|TRBJ2-1
TGTGCCAGCAGCTTAACTAGCGGGAGCGGCGAGCAGTTCTTC
CASSLTSGSGEQFF
>TRBV4-2|NA|TRBD2|TRBJ2-3
TGTGCCAGCAGCCAAGATCCTAGCGGGGGACGAAGCACAGATACGCAGTATTTT
CASSQDPSGGRSTDTQYF
>TRBV19|NA|TRBD2|TRBJ2-7
TGTGCCAGTGGGCGGGGGGTAGGTCGATACGAGCAGTACTTC
CASGRGVGRYEQYF
>TRBV5-6|NA|TRBD1|TRBJ2-2
TGTGCCAGCAGCTTGGTTCTCCGGACAGGCGGGGAGCTGTTTTTT
CASSLVLRTGGELFF
>TRBV13|NA|TRBD2|TRBJ2-7
TGTGCCAGCAGCTTAGGCCTAACTAGCGGAACCTACGAGCAGTACTTC
CASSLGLTSGTYEQYF
>TRBV7-2|NA|TRBD1|TRBJ1-1
TGTGCCAGCAGCTTAAGCGGGGCAGGGGGGAACACTGAAGCTTTCTTT
CASSLSGAGGNTEAFF
>TRBV27|NA|NA|TRBJ2-5
TGTGCCAGCAGTCCCCCGAGAACAGGGTTAGAGACCCAGTACTTC
CASSPPRTGLETQYF
>TRBV7-2|once|TRBD2|TRBJ2-3
TGTGCCAGCAGCCTTAGCGGGGGCTACAGCACAGATACGCAGTATTTT
CASSLSGGYSTDTQYF
>TRBV6-1|NA|TRBD2|TRBJ2-7
TGTGCCAGCAGCCCCCGGGGGACTAGCGGAGCGTGGGAGTACTTC
CASSPRGTSGAWEYF
>TRBV14|NA|NA|TRBJ1-2
TGTGCCAGCAGCCAAGTTGGGAGGAGCTATGGCTACACCTTC
CASSQVGRSYGYTF
>TRBV4-1|NA|NA|TRBJ1-1
TGCGCCAGCAGCCAAGAGGGGGCGGGTTACACTGAAGCTTTCTTT
CASSQEGAGYTEAFF
>TRBV5-6|once|NA|TRBJ1-1
TGTGCCAGCAGCTTGGCGGGGATGAACACTGAAGCTTTCTTT
CASSLAGMNTEAFF
>TRBV2|NA|TRBD1|TRBJ1-2
TGTGCCAGCAGTGGGACAGGGGGGGTCGACTATGGCTACACCTTC
CASSGTGGVDYGYTF
>TRBV15|NA|NA|TRBJ2-5
TGTGCCACCAGCAGAGATAGGGTGGGGCGAGAGACCCAGTACTTC
CATSRDRVGRETQYF
>TRBV5-1|once|NA|TRBJ2-5
TGCGCCAGCAGCCCGGGACGGGGACAAGAGACCCAGTACTTC
CASSPGRGQETQYF
>TRBV5-6|NA|TRBD2|TRBJ2-7
TGTGCCAGCAGCTTTGGCGGGGGGCCGACCTACGAGCAGTACTTC
CASSFGGGPTYEQYF
>TRBV6-5|NA|NA|TRBJ2-5
TGTGCCAGCAGTAGAAGCGGGTCAATTCAAGAGACCCAGTACTTC
CASSRSGSIQETQYF
>TRBV4-2|NA|NA|TRBJ2-7
TGTGCCAGCAGCCAAGACCGGAACGAGCAGTACTTC
CASSQDRNEQYF
>TRBV6-6|once|NA|TRBJ1-2
TGTGCCAGCAGTTACTCCCCCAGGGTATACGGCTACACCTTC
CASSYSPRVYGYTF
>TRBV23-1|once|NA|TRBJ2-1
TGCGCCAGCAGTCAATCGTGGAGCCGGGACGTCTCCTACAATGAGCAGTTCTTC
CASSQSWSRDVSYNEQFF
>TRBV7-2|NA|TRBD1|TRBJ1-5
TGTGCCAGCAGCCTCCGGACAGGCCCAAGCAATCAGCCCCAGCATTTT
CASSLRTGPSNQPQHF
>TRBV15|few|NA|TRBJ1-2
TGTGCCACCAGCACGGCAGCCACCAACTATGGCTACACCTTC
CATSTAATNYGYTF
>TRBV6-1|NA|TRBD1|TRBJ1-1
TGTGCCAGCCCCAGACAGGGATTCAACACTGAAGCTTTCTTT
CASPRQGFNTEAFF
>TRBV5-1|NA|TRBD1|TRBJ1-2
TGCGCCAGCAGCTTGGATACAGGGGCGCTCAACTATGGCTACACCTTC
CASSLDTGALNYGYTF
>TRBV5-6|NA|TRBD2|TRBJ2-1
TGTGCCAGCAGCCCGGGACTAGCGCCCAAGGGGGAGCAGTTCTTC
CASSPGLAPKGEQFF
>TRBV4-1|NA|NA|TRBJ1-2
TGCGCCAGCAGCCACGAGGCGACAGTGAATCCGATCTATGGCTACACCTTC
CASSHEATVNPIYGYTF
>TRBV6-5|NA|NA|TRBJ2-6
TGTGCCAGCAGTAAAGCTCCGGGGGCCAACGTCCTGACTTTC
CASSKAPGANVLTF
>TRBV21-1|NA|NA|TRBJ1-3
TGTGCCAGCCCCCCGGGGGGCAGAAACACCATATATTTT
CASPPGGRNTIYF
>TRBV6-6|NA|NA|TRBJ2-5
TGTGCCAGCAGTTACGAGACGGAGACCCAGTACTTC
CASSYETETQYF
>TRBV11-3|NA|NA|TRBJ2-5
TGTGCCAGCAGCTCCGGCAGGGGTGAGGAGACCCAGTACTTC
CASSSGRGEETQYF
>TRBV2|NA|NA|TRBJ1-5
TGTGCCAGCAGTGGCTTCACGGGGGCCAAAATAACAAACAATCAGCCCCAGCATTTT
CASSGFTGAKITNNQPQHF
>TRBV15|NA|TRBD1|TRBJ1-1
TGTGCCACCAGCAGAATGGACAGGGGCACTGAAGCTTTCTTT
CATSRMDRGTEAFF
>TRBV4-1|NA|NA|TRBJ2-1
TGCGCCAGCAGCCAAGATGGGAGAAGAACCGATGAGCAGTTCTTC
CASSQDGRRTDEQFF
>TRBV19|NA|NA|TRBJ2-6
TGTGCCAGTAGTATAGTCTGGGGCAGCGTCTCTGGGGCCAACGTCCTGACTTTC
CASSIVWGSVSGANVLTF
>TRBV11-2|NA|NA|TRBJ1-1
TGTGCCAGCAGCTTCTCTCGACAGGCCGCTGAAGCTTTCTTT
CASSFSRQAAEAFF
>TRBV29-1|NA|TRBD1|TRBJ1-2
TGCAGCGTTGAGCAGGGGGCCCCTAACTATGGCTACACCTTC
CSVEQGAPNYGYTF
>TRBV6-5|NA|TRBD1|TRBJ1-6
TGTGCCAGCAGTCCTGCAGGGGGCGTTGGGTTGAACCACTTT
CASSPAGGVGLNHF
>TRBV9|NA|NA|TRBJ1-2
TGTGCCAGCAGCGTAGCTGTAAATTATATTGTAGGGGACCCGGAGCATGGCTACACCTTC
CASSVAVNYIVGDPEHGYTF
>TRBV29-1|NA|NA|TRBJ1-1
TGCAGCGTTGGCACTTTTGGGCTTGAAGCTTTCTTT
CSVGTFGLEAFF
>TRBV11-1|NA|NA|TRBJ2-2
TGTGCCAGCAGCTTTGGCGCCCTTGGGGCCGGGGAGCTGTTTTTT
CASSFGALGAGELFF
>TRBV27|NA|NA|TRBJ1-5
TGTGCCAGCAGTTTAGGGAGCAATCAGCCCCAGCATTTT
CASSLGSNQPQHF
>TRBV19|NA|NA|TRBJ1-5
TGTGCCAGTAGTACTGCCATCAATCAGCCCCAGCATTTT
CASSTAINQPQHF
>TRBV2|NA|NA|TRBJ2-5
TGTGCCAGCGGTAGAGGACAAGAGACCCAGTACTTC
CASGRGQETQYF
>TRBV19|NA|NA|TRBJ2-5
TGTGCCAGTAGTATCTGGGTTGTCAGTCAAGAGACCCAGTACTTC
CASSIWVVSQETQYF
>TRBV12-5|NA|TRBD1|TRBJ2-1
TGTGCTAGTGGTTTGGTACAGGGGGCTCACGATCGGGAGCAGTTCTTC
CASGLVQGAHDREQFF
>TRBV19|NA|NA|TRBJ1-5
TGTGCCAGTAGTATCAGGAGTAGCAATCAGCCCCAGCATTTT
CASSIRSSNQPQHF
>TRBV7-8|NA|TRBD1|TRBJ2-5
TGTGCCAGCAGCTTAGGGACAGGGTGGGCCCAAGAGACCCAGTACTTC
CASSLGTGWAQETQYF
>TRBV5-1|NA|NA|TRBJ1-5
TGCGCCAGCAGCTTGGTGGGAGGGAGCAATCAGCCCCAGCATTTT
CASSLVGGSNQPQHF
>TRBV10-3|few|NA|TRBJ2-1
TGTGCCATCAGTGAGTCGGGTTTAGGTGGTGAGCAGTTCTTC
CAISESGLGGEQFF
>TRBV10-3|NA|NA|TRBJ1-1
TGTGCCGTAAGACGGGGGGGACACACTGAAGCTTTCTTT
CAVRRGGHTEAFF
>TRBV5-1|NA|TRBD2|TRBJ2-7
TGCGCCAGCAGCTTGGCCCTGAGCGGGAGCTACGAGCAGTACTTC
CASSLALSGSYEQYF
>TRBV5-1|NA|NA|TRBJ1-1
TGCGCCAGCAGCTTGGGACAACCGAACACTGAAGCTTTCTTT
CASSLGQPNTEAFF
>TRBV6-6|once|NA|TRBJ2-5
TGTGCCAGCAGACGAGAGCTAGCGCTGGAGACCCAGTACTTC
CASRRELALETQYF
>TRBV7-6|NA|TRBD1|TRBJ1-1
TGTGCCAGCAGCTTAGCCCCAGGGGGCCTGAACACTGAAGCTTTCTTT
CASSLAPGGLNTEAFF
>TRBV6-5|few|NA|TRBJ1-2
TGTGCCAGCAGCCCGGGGACCTCTTCCTCAGGCTACACCTTC
CASSPGTSSSGYTF
>TRBV6-5|few|NA|TRBJ1-5
TGTGCCAGCAGTAAAGGGGACGCTAGCAATCAGCCCCAGCATTTT
CASSKGDASNQPQHF
>TRBV20-1|NA|NA|TRBJ1-2
TGCAGTGCTAGTGCTAACTATGGCTACACCTTC
CSASANYGYTF